These 12 T cell receptor beta chains were sequenced from one sample in a study of blood T cell repertoires in COVID-19 (dated by TCRdb to the early 2020s). The library was made by the immunoSEQ multiplex PCR assay. TCRdb obtained this table from immuneACCESS and retained in-frame rearrangements with V and J assigned. These tables miss some clones; where compared with another copy, unresolved V genes account for less than half of the shortfall, and the remainder is unexplained. This sample gives fewer than 350,000 clones in total; 80% to 90% of them show up just once. The top ten clonotypes cover more than 10% of the sample. Material for sequencing was peripheral blood. The source of these receptors is a woman aged 25-40 years with COVID-19, enrolled during active disease.

The genes are TRBV7-8 and TRBJ2-5; TRBD2 is a possible D gene (6 bases). The CDR3 totals 14 residues. The V and J ends lost 4 bases and 9 bases respectively, with 18 bases between them. The germline V gene encodes CDR1 SGHVS and CDR2 FQNEAQ. CDR3 in amino acids: CASSYGSLGTAQYF. The CDR3 bases are TGTGCCAGCAGCTACGGGAGTCTGGGGACCGCCCAGTACTTC.

The chain joins TRBV5-6 to TRBJ2-7, with D possibly matching TRBD2 (5 bases). Germline values: CDR1 SGHDT, CDR2 YYEEEE. V was shortened by 4 bases and J by 0 bases, with 11 bases between the two germline ends. The CDR3 contains 14 residues. CDR3 nucleotide sequence: TGTGCCAGCAGCCCGGACTTTGGCTCCTACGAGCAGTACTTC. Protein: CASSPDFGSYEQYF.

The genes are TRBV11-2 and TRBJ2-7, with 8 bases fitting TRBD1. The CDR3 runs to 14 residues. V shed 4 bases and J 0 bases; nucleotides not matched to a gene: 2. In germline, CDR1 is SGHAT, CDR2 FQNNGV. The CDR3 spells CASSSDRGSYEQYF. Here the CDR3 DNA reads TGTGCCAGCAGCTCCGACAGGGGCTCCTACGAGCAGTACTTC.

The V and J genes are TRBV6-5 and TRBJ1-1, with unresolved D. Trimming shortened V by 0 bases and J by 5 bases, and 10 bases separated the two germline ends. The CDR3 contains 14 residues. Germline lookup yields CDR1 MNHEY and CDR2 SVGAGI. CDR3 in DNA: TGTGCCAGCAGTTACTCTGAAAGAGGGACTGAAGCTTTCTTT. Translated, it gives CASSYSERGTEAFF.

The rearrangement uses TRBV5-5 and TRBJ1-2, with no clear D. CDR3 size: 13 residues. The V and J ends lost 4 bases and 7 bases respectively, with 14 bases between them. Germline CDR1 and CDR2: SGHKS and YYEKEE (reference sequence). The CDR3 sequence is CASSEEPTGGYTF. The CDR3 DNA follows: TGTGCCAGCAGCGAAGAGCCTACGGGTGGCTACACCTTC.

The chain is built from TRBV6-2 or TRBV6-3 and TRBJ2-1, with 8 bases aligning to TRBD1. In germline, CDR1 is MNHEY, CDR2 SVGEGT. Trimming at V came to 5 bases and at J to 8 bases, leaving 5 bases not matched to a gene. The CDR3 runs to 13 residues. The chain's CDR3 is CASSPTGVHEQFF. The CDR3 DNA reads as TGTGCCAGCAGTCCGACAGGGGTCCATGAGCAGTTCTTC.

This chain uses TRBV5-4 with TRBJ2-3, with 12 nucleotides matching TRBD1. J was trimmed by 5 bases and V by 5 bases; bases with no gene match: 6. This CDR3 contains 15 residues. Per the germline V gene, CDR1 is SGHNT and CDR2 is YYREEE (reference sequence). CDR3 in DNA: TGTGCCAGCAGTCACGGGACAGGGGGCATAGATACGCAGTATTTT. Amino acid sequence: CASSHGTGGIDTQYF.

V usage is TRBV6-5 and J usage is TRBJ1-1, with D perhaps matching TRBD1 (5 bases). The CDR3 is made up of 16 amino acids. Germline-derived CDR1 and CDR2 are MNHEY and SVGAGI. Trimming stripped 0 bases from V and 5 bases from J, with 16 bases between. CDR3 amino acids: CASSYSIGAGGTEAFF. The CDR3 region has the DNA TGTGCCAGCAGTTACTCGATCGGCGCCGGGGGAACTGAAGCTTTCTTT.

The rearrangement uses TRBV5-4 and TRBJ2-7; 12 bases map to TRBD1. CDR3 length equals 14 residues. Germline-derived CDR1 and CDR2 are SGHNT and YYREEE (reference sequence). Unmatched junction bases numbered 2, after V lost 3 bases and J lost 4 bases. For the CDR3, the DNA is TGTGCCAGCAGCTCGGGACAGGGGGCATACGAGCAGTACTTC. Translated: CASSSGQGAYEQYF.

The chain is built from TRBV6-6 and TRBJ2-5; a possible D gene is TRBD1 (5 bases). The CDR3 contains 15 residues. Trimming stripped 0 bases from V and 9 bases from J, with 17 bases between. Germline CDR1 reads MNHNY; CDR2 reads SVGAGI (reference sequence). The CDR3 DNA reads as TGTGCCAGCAGTTACTCGGGGCAGCGAAAATGGGCCCAGTACTTC. As protein: CASSYSGQRKWAQYF.

In its sample, this clone was seen a few times. The V gene is TRBV5-4, the J gene TRBJ1-2; 9 nucleotides line up with TRBD1. Germline V lookup: CDR1 SGHNT, CDR2 YYREEE (reference sequence). The CDR3 has 13 amino acids. The CDR3 loop reads CAVSGQGDYGYTF. CDR3 nucleotides: TGTGCAGTATCGGGACAGGGAGACTATGGCTACACCTTC.

The rearrangement uses TRBV5-4 and TRBJ2-1; unclear D gene. Germline V lookup: CDR1 SGHNT, CDR2 YYREEE (reference sequence). V was clipped by 4 bases and J by 1 base, with 6 bases between them. The CDR3 sequence is 13 residues long. The DNA for the CDR3 is TGTGCCAGCAGCGCAGAATCCTACAATGAGCAGTTCTTC. Protein sequence: CASSAESYNEQFF.